This TCR beta chain emerged from a study of blood T cell repertoires in COVID-19. The germline gives CDR1 SGHNT, CDR2 YENEEA. V dropped 1 base and J dropped 4; count of bases not matched to a gene: 3. This CDR3 comprises 15 residues. The table came from immunoSEQ multiplex PCR; TCRdb's copy has only in-frame clones and leaves some out. The table includes more than 120,000 clones, roughly 89% detected once. The chain combines TRBV11-3 with TRBJ2-1; 8 bases map to TRBD2. Sequenced material: peripheral blood. The clonotype was recovered from a human donor in a cohort sampled during active COVID-19. CDR3 sequence reads: CASSLGGGNYNEQFF. The CDR3 DNA reads as TGTGCCAGCAGCTTAGGCGGGGGGAATTACAATGAGCAGTTCTTC.